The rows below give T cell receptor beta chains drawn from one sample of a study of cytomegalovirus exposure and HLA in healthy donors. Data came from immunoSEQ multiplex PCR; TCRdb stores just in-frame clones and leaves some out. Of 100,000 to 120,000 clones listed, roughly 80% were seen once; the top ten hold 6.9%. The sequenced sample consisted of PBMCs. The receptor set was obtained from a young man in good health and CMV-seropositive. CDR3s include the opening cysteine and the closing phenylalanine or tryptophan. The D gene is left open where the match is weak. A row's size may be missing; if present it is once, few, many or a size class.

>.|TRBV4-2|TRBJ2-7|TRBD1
CASSQDRDRGGSSYEQYF
TGTGCCAGCAGCCAAGACCGGGACAGGGGAGGGAGCTCCTACGAGCAGTACTTC
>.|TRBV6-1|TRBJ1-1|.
CASSEREAGSTEAFF
TGTGCCAGCAGTGAAAGGGAGGCAGGGAGCACTGAAGCTTTCTTT
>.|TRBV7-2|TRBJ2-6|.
CAAEASGANVLTF
TGTGCCGCAGAGGCTTCTGGGGCCAACGTCCTGACTTTC
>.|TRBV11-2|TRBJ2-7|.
CASSEIAKGRGDEQYF
TGTGCCAGCAGCGAAATAGCAAAGGGCAGGGGTGACGAGCAGTACTTC
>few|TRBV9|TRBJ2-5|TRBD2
CASSVGGGLETQYF
TGTGCCAGCAGCGTAGGCGGGGGACTAGAGACCCAGTACTTC
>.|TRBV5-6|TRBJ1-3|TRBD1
CASSSTGVGNTIYF
TGTGCCAGCAGCTCGACAGGGGTCGGAAACACCATATATTTT
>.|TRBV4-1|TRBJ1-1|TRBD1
CASSHLGQGRNTEAFF
TGCGCCAGCAGCCACCTCGGACAGGGAAGGAACACTGAAGCTTTCTTT
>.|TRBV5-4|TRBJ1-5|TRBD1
CASSRDRNQPQHF
TGTGCCAGCAGCCGGGACAGGAATCAGCCCCAGCATTTT
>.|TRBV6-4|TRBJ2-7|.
CASSLETGPSYEQYF
TGTGCCAGCAGTTTGGAGACAGGCCCATCCTACGAGCAGTACTTC
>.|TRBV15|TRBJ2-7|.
CATSRDQVGAIYEQYF
TGTGCCACCAGCAGAGATCAGGTTGGGGCCATCTACGAGCAGTACTTC